This is a list of T cell receptor beta chains from one sample in a study of blood T cell repertoires in COVID-19. Sequencing was performed with immunoSEQ multiplex PCR; in TCRdb, only in-frame clones are kept and a portion is missing. The profile covers approximately 300,000 clones, with around nine tenths appearing a single time and around 4.4% taken by the ten largest. Sequenced material: peripheral blood. The receptors come from a man aged 35 to 55 with acute or convalescent COVID-19. Each CDR3 is given with its conserved first and last residue. Fields, in order: J gene, V gene, CDR3 length, D gene, clone size, CDR3 DNA, CDR3 protein. A D gene is named only where the DNA matches it firmly. Some rows have no size entry. The others give once, few or many, or a class for an expanded clone.

>TRBJ1-4|TRBV19|14|-|-
TGTGCCAGTAGTATCCTAGGGGCCGATGAAAAACTGTTTTTT
CASSILGADEKLFF
>TRBJ2-2|TRBV5-4|16|TRBD1|-
TGTGCCAGCAGCCGACCGGGACAGGGAAACACCGGGGAGCTGTTTTTT
CASSRPGQGNTGELFF
>TRBJ1-2|TRBV29-1|15|TRBD1|few
TGCAGCGCCCGGGACAGGGGGCAGACTAACTATGGCTACACCTTC
CSARDRGQTNYGYTF
>TRBJ1-1|TRBV3-1/TRBV3-2|15|-|once
TGTGCCAGCAGCCCCCTCGCGGAAGTGGGCACTGAAGCTTTCTTT
CASSPLAEVGTEAFF
>TRBJ1-6|TRBV11-2|15|-|-
TGTGCCAGCAGCTTAGGGGGACTTCATAATTCACCCCTCCACTTT
CASSLGGLHNSPLHF
>TRBJ1-2|TRBV5-1|11|-|-
TGCGCCAGCAGCTTCCAGGGTGGCTACACCTTC
CASSFQGGYTF
>TRBJ1-2|TRBV2|13|-|-
TGTGCCAGCAGGATACAGGGTGGGTATGGCTACACCTTC
CASRIQGGYGYTF
>TRBJ2-1|TRBV4-2|17|TRBD2|-
TGTGCCAGCAGCCGGGAGGGGACTAGCGGGGGTTACAATGAGCAGTTCTTC
CASSREGTSGGYNEQFF
>TRBJ1-3|TRBV5-4|16|-|-
TGTGCCAGCAGCTATACAGGGCCAAGCTCTGGAAACACCATATATTTT
CASSYTGPSSGNTIYF
>TRBJ1-1|TRBV6-5|13|-|-
TGTGCCAGCACCCTTAGGGGCGGCACTGAAGCTTTCTTT
CASTLRGGTEAFF
>TRBJ1-3|TRBV3-1/TRBV3-2|14|-|-
TGTGCCAGCAGCCAAGGTTACATTGGAAACACCATATATTTT
CASSQGYIGNTIYF
>TRBJ2-2|TRBV11-2|14|-|-
TGTGCCAGCAGCTTATCAGGGGGGACCGGGGAGCTGTTTTTT
CASSLSGGTGELFF
>TRBJ1-2|TRBV7-9|13|-|-
TGTGCCAGCAGCAGTTGGTCAGCGGATGGCTACACCTTC
CASSSWSADGYTF
>TRBJ2-3|TRBV15|17|TRBD1|-
TGTGCCACCAGCAGAGTTTCTATGGGACAGCCTACAGATACGCAGTATTTT
CATSRVSMGQPTDTQYF
>TRBJ2-3|TRBV6-4|15|-|-
TGTGCCAGCAGTGCGGCAATTGGGAGGACAGATACGCAGTATTTT
CASSAAIGRTDTQYF
>TRBJ1-1|TRBV5-6|12|-|-
TGTGCCAGCAGCCCCCCGGGGGGTCGAGCTTTCTTT
CASSPPGGRAFF
>TRBJ1-2|TRBV19|14|-|-
TGTGCCAGTAGTATAGTGGCAGGGGACTATGGCTACACCTTC
CASSIVAGDYGYTF
>TRBJ1-2|TRBV6-4|14|TRBD1|-
TGTGCCAGCAGGACCGTAGGGACAGTCTATGGCTACACCTTC
CASRTVGTVYGYTF
>TRBJ1-3|TRBV3-1/TRBV3-2|14|-|-
TGTGCCAGCACCCCCGGGGGGAGCGGAAACACCATATATTTT
CASTPGGSGNTIYF
>TRBJ2-7|TRBV3-1/TRBV3-2|15|-|once
TGTGCCAGCAGCCCGTCGAGGGGGGGCATCTACGAGCAGTACTTC
CASSPSRGGIYEQYF
>TRBJ1-4|TRBV30|15|-|-
TGTGCTTGTCAAGCGGTCTCTACTCAAGGAGAAAAACTGTTTTTT
CACQAVSTQGEKLFF
>TRBJ2-1|TRBV7-3|18|TRBD2|-
TGTGCCAGCAGCTTAACGGCGCTCGAGCGGGGGATCCACAATGAGCAGTTCTTC
CASSLTALERGIHNEQFF
>TRBJ1-1|TRBV12-5|14|TRBD1|-
TGTGCTAGTGGTCATTCAGGGGGTTTCGCTGAAGCTTTCTTT
CASGHSGGFAEAFF
>TRBJ2-1|TRBV5-1|15|TRBD2|-
TGCGCCAGCAGCCAGAGACTAGCTGTACACAATGAGCAGTTCTTC
CASSQRLAVHNEQFF
>TRBJ2-3|TRBV6-5|14|-|-
TGTGCCAGCAGTCGAGACTCCCGCACAGATACGCAGTATTTT
CASSRDSRTDTQYF
>TRBJ2-5|TRBV19|13|TRBD2|-
TGTGCCAGTAGTATTGTGGGAGGGGAGACCCAGTACTTC
CASSIVGGETQYF
>TRBJ1-1|TRBV19|14|TRBD1|-
TGTGCCAGTAGTATGGGGACAGGGTTTACTGAAGCTTTCTTT
CASSMGTGFTEAFF
>TRBJ1-5|TRBV6-4|13|TRBD1|-
TGTGCCAGTGCCTTGTCACAGGGGCAGCCCCAGCATTTT
CASALSQGQPQHF
>TRBJ1-2|TRBV5-6|11|-|-
TGTGCCAGCAGTTACAGGGCTGGCTACACCTTC
CASSYRAGYTF
>TRBJ1-2|TRBV4-1|15|TRBD1|-
TGCGCCAGCAGCCAAGAGACGCAGGGGGGCTATGGCTACACCTTC
CASSQETQGGYGYTF
>TRBJ2-4|TRBV10-3|16|-|-
TGTGCCATCAGTGAATCGGGCAGGGCCCACCAAAACATTCAGTACTTC
CAISESGRAHQNIQYF
>TRBJ2-3|TRBV5-1|14|-|-
TGCGCCAGCAGCTTCACTGCAAACACAGATACGCAGTATTTT
CASSFTANTDTQYF
>TRBJ2-7|TRBV2|15|TRBD2|-
TGTGCCAGCAGGATTCCGGGACTAGCGTCCTACGAGCAGTACTTC
CASRIPGLASYEQYF
>TRBJ1-2|TRBV29-1|9|TRBD1|-
TGCAGCGTTGACACAGGGGACACCTTC
CSVDTGDTF